This T cell receptor beta chain was profiled in a study of T-cell reconstitution after alpha-beta-depleted transplantation in children. CDR1 is MNHEY and CDR2 is SMNVEV in the germline V gene (reference sequence). The CDR3 has 18 residues. Unique molecular identifiers tagged the TCRbeta library. Each CDR3 protein is one row after TCRdb ran MiXCR on the PCR reads. The repertoire holds around 490,000 distinct CDR3 sequences, with approximately 10% as singletons. Concerning this clonotype: Antigen unknown. The germline gene is not matched at one end of the junction; a read error may be the cause.

Whole-study results and caveats: About two months after transplant, alpha-beta T cells reportedly came from several hundred expanded graft clones.

Sequences were derived from PBMCs, mostly from graft donor cells, sampled 180 days after TCRalphabeta/CD19-depleted stem cell transplant. This sequence joins TRBV27 and TRBJ2-1; 8 bases are shared with TRBD2. The receptor's source is a female patient aged 2 to 10 who had a stem cell transplant for aplastic anemia, so the T cells may come from the graft donor. CDR3 sequence: CASSLYGRAGGSYDEQFF. The CDR3 DNA is TGTGCCAGCAGTTTATACGGGAGGGCCGGAGGCTCCTACGATGAGCAGTTCTTC.